This TCR beta chain was retrieved from a study of shared clonotypes between healthy human individuals. Germline loops: CDR1 SSHAT, CDR2 FNYEAQ (reference sequence). Trimming shortened V by 0 bases and J by 9 bases, and 12 bases separated the two germline ends. The CDR3 extends over 14 amino acids. TCRdb's table, derived via immunoSEQ multiplex PCR, lists solely in-frame clones and lacks some. The data contain a few hundred thousand clones, just under 97% of them singletons. CD8 cells classed as naive were CD45RO-negative and positively selected for CCR7, excluding terminally differentiated effector memory CD45RA+ cells. Every donor was a Caucasian adult from Nashville, Tennessee.

Sequenced: naive CD8+ T cells sorted from blood. The receptor was isolated from a woman in her twenties or thirties in good health. The chain employs TRBV7-7 and TRBJ2-1; D not resolved. In DNA, the CDR3 is TGTGCCAGCAGCTTAGCGCCCAACGCTCCTGAGCAGTTCTTC. This codes for CASSLAPNAPEQFF.